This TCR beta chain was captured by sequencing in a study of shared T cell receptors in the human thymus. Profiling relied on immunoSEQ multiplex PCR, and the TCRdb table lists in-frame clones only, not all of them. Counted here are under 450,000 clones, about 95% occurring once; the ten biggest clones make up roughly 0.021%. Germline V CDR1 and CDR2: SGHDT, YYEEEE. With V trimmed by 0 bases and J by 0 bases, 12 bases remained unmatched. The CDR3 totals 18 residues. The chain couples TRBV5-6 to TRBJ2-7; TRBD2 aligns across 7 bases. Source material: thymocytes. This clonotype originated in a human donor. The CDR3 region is CASSLGGSGYPSSYEQYF. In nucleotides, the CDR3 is TGTGCCAGCAGCTTGGGTGGTAGCGGGTACCCCAGCTCCTACGAGCAGTACTTC.